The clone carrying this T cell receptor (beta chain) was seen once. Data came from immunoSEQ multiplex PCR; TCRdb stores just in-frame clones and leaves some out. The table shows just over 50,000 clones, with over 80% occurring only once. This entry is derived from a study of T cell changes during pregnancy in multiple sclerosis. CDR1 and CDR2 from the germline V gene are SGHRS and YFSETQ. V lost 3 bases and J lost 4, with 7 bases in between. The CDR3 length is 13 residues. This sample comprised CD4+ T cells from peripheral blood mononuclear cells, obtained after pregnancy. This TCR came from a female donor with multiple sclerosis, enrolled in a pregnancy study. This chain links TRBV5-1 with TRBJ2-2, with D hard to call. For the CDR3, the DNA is TGCGCCAGCAGCTCGACAAGCACCGGGGAGCTGTTTTTT. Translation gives CASSSTSTGELFF.